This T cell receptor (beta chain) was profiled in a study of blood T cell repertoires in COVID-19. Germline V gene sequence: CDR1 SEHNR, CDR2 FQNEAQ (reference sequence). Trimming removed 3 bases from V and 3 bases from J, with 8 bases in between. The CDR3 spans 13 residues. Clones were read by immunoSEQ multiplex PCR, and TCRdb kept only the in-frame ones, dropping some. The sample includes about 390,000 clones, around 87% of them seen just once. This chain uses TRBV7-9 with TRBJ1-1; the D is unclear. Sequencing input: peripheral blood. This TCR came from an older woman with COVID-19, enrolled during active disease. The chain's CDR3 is CASSFEGYTEAFF. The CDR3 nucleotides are TGTGCCAGCAGCTTCGAGGGATACACTGAAGCTTTCTTT.